The source of this T cell receptor beta chain is a study of type 1 regulatory T cells. Study-wide background: An in vitro protocol generated T-allo10, a Tr1-enriched, alloantigen-specific CD4 T cell product. Overall study results and limits: Compared with non-Tr1 cells, Tr1 cells showed a narrower TCR repertoire.

Concerning this clonotype itself: Its target is unknown.

TCRdb reprocessed the reads with MiXCR, giving one entry per CDR3 protein. The sample records approximately 43,000 distinct CDR3 sequences, 12% being singletons. Trimming took off 10 bases at V and 5 bases at J, with 17 bases between the two ends. This CDR3 is 13 amino acids long. The V gene's germline CDR1 is SEHNR and CDR2 FQNEAQ (reference sequence). Sequencing was carried out using cultured non-Tr1 T cells, either the whole culture or a sorted T cell fraction (not recorded which). The receptor comes from a human donor in good health. The chain links TRBV7-9 to TRBJ2-5, with D possibly being TRBD1 (5 bases). The CDR3 sequence is CATVQDPQETQYF. CDR3 bases: TGTGCCACCGTACAGGATCCCCAGGAGACCCAGTACTTC.